This passage covers 14 T cell receptor beta chains from one sample sequenced in a study of Ad26.COV2.S vaccination and SARS-CoV-2 variants. Treatment given: 15 to 20 received Ad26.COV2.S at low or high dose, single or two shots; five or six received placebo; per-sample allocation not given. Sampling occurred on day 63 after the first vaccine or placebo injection. Generated by immunoSEQ multiplex PCR, the TCRdb table keeps only in-frame clones and is missing some. This repertoire shows fewer than 300,000 clones, over 75% found once; its top ten account for 2.5% to 3.5%. The sample here was peripheral blood, taken in a trial of Ad26.COV2.S vaccine versus placebo. The receptor source for this set is a person between 18 and 60 years old who received the Ad26.COV2.S COVID-19 vaccine or a placebo.

This CDR3 reads CASRAAVIGEAFF. The CDR3 nucleotides read TGTGCCAGCAGGGCTGCGGTTATCGGTGAAGCTTTCTTT. V usage is TRBV27 and J usage is TRBJ1-1; no definite D call. Trimming took 6 bases from V and 7 from J, leaving 15 bases between them. CDR1 MNHEY and CDR2 SMNVEV come from the germline V gene (reference sequence). The CDR3 sequence is 13 residues long.

This rearrangement joins TRBV7-9 to TRBJ1-1; 9 nucleotides align to TRBD1. This CDR3 contains 14 residues. Germline V gene data show CDR1 as SEHNR and CDR2 as FQNEAQ (reference sequence). J was trimmed by 5 bases and V by 11 bases; bases with no gene match: 12. The CDR3 loop reads CAGGPGQGRTEAFF. As DNA, the CDR3 is TGTGCCGGAGGGCCGGGACAGGGTAGGACTGAAGCTTTCTTT. Full variable domain (outside the CDR3, taken from reference TRBV7-9 and TRBJ1-1): DTGVSQNPRHKITKRGQNVTFRCDPISEHNRLYWYRQTLGQGPEFLTYFQNEAQLEKSRLLSDRFSAERPKGSFSTLEIQRTEQGDSAMYLCAGGPGQGRTEAFFGQGTRLTVV.

The rearrangement links TRBV11-2 to TRBJ1-5; D remains ambiguous. This CDR3 comprises 13 residues. V dropped 5 bases and J dropped 6 bases, with 11 bases sitting between them. Germline CDR1 reads SGHAT; CDR2 reads FQNNGV. CDR3 amino acids: CASSPPGGQPQHF. DNA for the CDR3: TGTGCCAGCAGCCCCCCGGGAGGTCAGCCCCAGCATTTT.

The chain combines TRBV7-9 with TRBJ1-2, with D uncertain. Germline CDR1 is SEHNR and CDR2 is FQNEAQ (reference sequence). The V end was cut by 2 bases, the J end by 4 bases, with 8 bases between. The length of the CDR3 is 13 residues. CDR3 coding DNA: TGTGCCAGCAGCTTAATCGGGCCCTATGGCTACACCTTC. Translating it yields CASSLIGPYGYTF.

This chain joins TRBV7-6 and TRBJ2-7; D is possibly TRBD1 (7 bases). The CDR3 length is 14 residues. V gave up 1 base and J gave up 3 bases, with 10 bases separating them. From germline, CDR1 is SGHVS and CDR2 FNYEAQ. CDR3 in DNA: TGTGCCAGCAGCTTAGGACAGGGAGGCTACGAGCAGTACTTC. The encoded protein is CASSLGQGGYEQYF.

V usage is TRBV4-1 and J usage is TRBJ1-1, with D possibly TRBD1 on 6 matching bases. This CDR3 is built from 16 residues. Germline CDR1 MGHRA, CDR2 YSYEKL. V lost 2 bases and J lost 1, with 14 bases in between. The CDR3 here is CASSQYYRESNTEAFF. The CDR3 region has the DNA TGCGCCAGCAGCCAATACTACAGGGAATCGAACACTGAAGCTTTCTTT.

The chain carries TRBV30 and TRBJ2-1; 8 nucleotides match TRBD2. Trimming removed 0 bases from V and 9 bases from J; junction bases left unmatched: 10. The germline V gene has CDR1 GTSNPN and CDR2 SVGIG (reference sequence). There are 15 residues in the CDR3. CDR3 DNA sequence: TGTGCCTGGAGTGTACGAGCGGGAGATCGTGGTGAGCAGTTCTTC. Its protein is CAWSVRAGDRGEQFF.

The chain employs TRBV16 and TRBJ1-4, with 9 bases aligning to TRBD1. After removal of 3 bases from V and 8 bases from J, the junction contained 7 bases not matched to a gene. CDR1 and CDR2 (germline): KGHSY, FQNENV. This CDR3 comprises 15 residues. CDR3 protein: CASSHRGTGTEKLFF. DNA of the CDR3: TGTGCCAGCAGCCATCGCGGGACAGGGACCGAAAAACTGTTTTTT.

The rearrangement uses TRBV6-6 and TRBJ1-5; possible D gene TRBD1, 5 bases. This CDR3 has 16 amino acids. V lost 5 bases and J lost 0, with 14 bases in between. Germline V gene data show CDR1 as MNHNY and CDR2 as SVGAGI (reference sequence). The CDR3 spells CASSTGTADSNQPQHF. Here the CDR3 DNA reads TGTGCCAGCAGTACGGGGACGGCTGATAGCAATCAGCCCCAGCATTTT.

Here the CDR3 reads CASTPYGIGTGELFF. The CDR3 bases are TGCGCCAGCACCCCTTATGGGATCGGTACCGGGGAGCTGTTTTTT. This chain uses TRBV10-1 with TRBJ2-2; D is unclear. The CDR3 covers 15 residues. Trimming cost V 7 bases and J 5 bases, with 17 bases left between them. Germline V gives CDR1 WNHNN, CDR2 SYGVQD (reference sequence).

This chain joins TRBV4-2 and TRBJ2-2; TRBD2 aligns across 13 bases. The germline V gene has CDR1 LGHNA and CDR2 YNFKEQ. The CDR3 consists of 16 residues. J lost 5 bases, V lost 4 bases, and 4 bases had no gene match. In DNA form, the CDR3 reads TGTGCCAGCAGCCGACCGACTAGCGGGGGGACCGGGGAGCTGTTTTTT. Translating gives CASSRPTSGGTGELFF.

V gene TRBV7-2 combines with J gene TRBJ2-7; D is undetermined. The germline V gene has CDR1 SGHTA and CDR2 FQGNSA. Trimming removed 1 base at V and 1 base at J, with 8 bases between. This CDR3 has 14 residues. The DNA for the CDR3 is TGTGCCAGCAGCTTAGTTCAGCTATCCTACGAGCAGTACTTC. Its translation is CASSLVQLSYEQYF. Combining the CDR3 with reference TRBV7-2 and TRBJ2-7 gives the whole variable domain GAGVSQSPSNKVTEKGKDVELRCDPISGHTALYWYRQSLGQGLEFLIYFQGNSAPDKSGLPSDRFSAERTGGSVSTLTIQRTQQEDSAVYLCASSLVQLSYEQYFGPGTRLTVT.

The chain employs TRBV19 and TRBJ2-1, with 10 positions matching TRBD2. Per germline, CDR1 LNHDA and CDR2 SQIVND (reference sequence). The V and J ends lost 3 bases and 7 bases, in that order; junction bases with no gene match: 6. The CDR3 has 15 amino acids. CDR3 nucleotide sequence: TGTGCCAGTAGTATCACAAGCGGGAGGGCAAATGAGCAGTTCTTC. Translated, it gives CASSITSGRANEQFF.

The chain recombines TRBV7-2 with TRBJ2-1; D remains ambiguous. Germline V gene data show CDR1 as SGHTA and CDR2 as FQGNSA. With 3 bases removed from V and 0 bases from J, the gap between germline ends came to 6 bases. The CDR3 runs 14 residues. The CDR3 coding sequence is TGTGCCAGCAGCTTTTATAGCTCCTACAATGAGCAGTTCTTC. Amino acids: CASSFYSSYNEQFF. Looking up the rest from reference TRBV7-2 and TRBJ2-1 gives the full variable domain: GAGVSQSPSNKVTEKGKDVELRCDPISGHTALYWYRQSLGQGLEFLIYFQGNSAPDKSGLPSDRFSAERTGGSVSTLTIQRTQQEDSAVYLCASSFYSSYNEQFFGPGTRLTVL.